This is a list of T cell receptor beta chains from one sample in a study of cytomegalovirus exposure and HLA in healthy donors. Generated by immunoSEQ multiplex PCR, the TCRdb table keeps only in-frame clones and is missing some. The table lists about 170,000 clones, less than 80% of them singletons, with less than 1% in the top ten. Sequencing used PBMCs. The receptors were gathered from a female donor in good health and CMV-seronegative. CDR3s include the opening cysteine and the closing phenylalanine or tryptophan. A D gene is named only where the DNA matches it firmly. Part of the rows lack a size; the others show once, few, many or a class for expanded clones.

cdr3_nt cdr3_aa j_call cdr3_length d_call v_call clone_size
TGCAGCGTTGGGCTTAAGGCTAGCGGGAGAGTTGAGCAGTACTTC CSVGLKASGRVEQYF TRBJ2-7 15 TRBD2 TRBV29-1 NA
TGTGCCAGCAGCTCCCGGACAGGGGTGGGCACCGGGGAGCTGTTTTTT CASSSRTGVGTGELFF TRBJ2-2 16 TRBD1 TRBV7-3 NA
TGTGCCAGCAGCGTAGGTACTAGCCCCTCCTATGAGCAGTTCTTC CASSVGTSPSYEQFF TRBJ2-1 15 NA TRBV9 NA
TGTGCCAGCTCACCCGGAGGTAGCCTTCAAGAGACCCAGTACTTC CASSPGGSLQETQYF TRBJ2-5 15 NA TRBV18 NA
TGTGCCAGTAGTGCGTCAGGGGGACAGCCCCAGCATTTT CASSASGGQPQHF TRBJ1-5 13 TRBD1 TRBV19 few
TGTGCCAGCCAAGGCTGGCGGGAGGGGAACAATGAGCAGTTCTTC CASQGWREGNNEQFF TRBJ2-1 15 TRBD2 TRBV2 NA
TGCAGCGTTGAAGGACTAGCGGGGACGGTCTACGAGCAGTACTTC CSVEGLAGTVYEQYF TRBJ2-7 15 TRBD2 TRBV29-1 NA
TGTGCAAGTCGCTTAGCGCGGGGCCCGAACACTGAAGCTTTCTTT CASRLARGPNTEAFF TRBJ1-1 15 NA TRBV12-2 once
TGTGCCAGCAGCTTGGGAGGGATGGGTACTGAAGCTTTCTTT CASSLGGMGTEAFF TRBJ1-1 14 NA TRBV7-8 NA
TGTGCCAGCAGCCCGGGGACAGGGACTGTCTACGAGCAGTACTTC CASSPGTGTVYEQYF TRBJ2-7 15 TRBD1 TRBV27 NA
TGCGCCAGCAGCCCAATGAAGGGAGGGCCTACTGAAGCTTTCTTT CASSPMKGGPTEAFF TRBJ1-1 15 NA TRBV4-3 NA
TGTGCCAGCAGTTACTCAAGGACTAGCGGGGTATACGAGCAGTACTTC CASSYSRTSGVYEQYF TRBJ2-7 16 TRBD2 TRBV6-5 NA
TGTGCCAGCAGCGGCCGGACTAGCGGGCTCTACAATGAGCAGTTCTTC CASSGRTSGLYNEQFF TRBJ2-1 16 TRBD2 TRBV9 NA
TGTGCCAGCAGCCAGGAGGGGGCTACTTATGACGAGCAGTACTTC CASSQEGATYDEQYF TRBJ2-7 15 NA TRBV14 NA